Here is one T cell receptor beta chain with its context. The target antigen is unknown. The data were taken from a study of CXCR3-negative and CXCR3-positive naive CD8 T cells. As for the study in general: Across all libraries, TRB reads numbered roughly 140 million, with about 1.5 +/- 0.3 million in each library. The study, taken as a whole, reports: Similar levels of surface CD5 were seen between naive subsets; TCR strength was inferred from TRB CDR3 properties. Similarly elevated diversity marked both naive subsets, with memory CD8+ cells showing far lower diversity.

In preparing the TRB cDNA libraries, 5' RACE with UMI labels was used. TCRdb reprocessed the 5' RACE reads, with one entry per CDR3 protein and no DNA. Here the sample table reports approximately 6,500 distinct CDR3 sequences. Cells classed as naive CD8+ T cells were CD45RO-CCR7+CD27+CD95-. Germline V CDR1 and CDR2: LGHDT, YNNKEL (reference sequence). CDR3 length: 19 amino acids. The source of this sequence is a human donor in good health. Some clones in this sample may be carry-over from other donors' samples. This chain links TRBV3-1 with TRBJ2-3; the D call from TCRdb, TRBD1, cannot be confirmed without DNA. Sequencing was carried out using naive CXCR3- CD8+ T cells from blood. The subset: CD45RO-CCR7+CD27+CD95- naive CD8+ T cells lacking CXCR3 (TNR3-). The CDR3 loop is CASSQVARGLYEGTDTQYF.